The TCR beta chain under discussion was sequenced for a study of CD8+ T cells in alopecia areata. As for the study in general: Treated patients' severity was scored by percentage of affected scalp area.

Specified treatment: oral pan-JAK inhibitor, 5-10 mg twice daily. RNA extraction and reverse transcription yielded cDNA as sequencing template. This table comes from immunoSEQ multiplex PCR, and its TCRdb copy is limited to in-frame clones, with some not included. The repertoire holds 130,000 to 150,000 clones, 75% to 85% seen once, with 20% to 25% in the top ten. V was shortened by 4 bases and J by 3 bases, with 16 bases between the two germline ends. CDR3 length equals 15 residues. Per the germline V gene, CDR1 is MNHEY and CDR2 is SVGAGI. The study, taken as a whole, reports: Normal skin's resident alphabeta T cells are also sequenced in scalp samples. Tofacitinib did not eliminate many expanded lesional clones from scalp or blood.

About this clone: The antigen is undetermined.

The gene calls are TRBV6-5 and TRBJ2-7; D ambiguous. Source: CD8+ T cells sorted from blood, taken at week 4, from a patient treated with tofacitinib. The origin of this receptor is a human donor with alopecia areata. For the CDR3, the DNA is TGTGCCAGCAGTTCCGGCCTTGGATTAGGCTACGAGCAGTACTTC. Translation gives CASSSGLGLGYEQYF.